The entry that follows covers one T cell receptor (beta chain) sequence. Its target is not known. Germline V lookup: CDR1 SGHTS, CDR2 YDEGEE. The ends were cut back, 4 bases at V and 0 bases at J, with 17 bases in the middle. CDR3 length: 17 amino acids. The sample comes from a study of T cell responses to AZD1222 COVID-19 vaccine. Looking at the study overall: Pooling covered second doses at about 4 or about 12 weeks.

Findings and caveats of the study: A reported finding is that nearly half of spike-specific TCRs target unmutated variant regions. Clonal diversity may have been underestimated in mostly white British donors. At study baseline, merely five or six AZD1222 recipients were seropositive.

TCRdb's table, derived via immunoSEQ multiplex PCR, lists solely in-frame clones and lacks some. The table has about 120,000 clones, approximately 85% seen once; the top ten hold approximately 6.6%. The rearrangement uses TRBV5-8 and TRBJ1-5, with TRBD1 as a possible D gene (5 bases). Sample: peripheral blood, taken on day 0 of AZD1222 vaccination. The receptor comes from an adult in good health. The chain's CDR3 is CASSQRTLSNSNQPQHF. CDR3 DNA: TGTGCCAGCAGCCAAAGGACACTTAGTAATAGCAATCAGCCCCAGCATTTT.